This is a list of T cell receptor beta chains from one sample in a study of blood T cell repertoires in COVID-19. Sequencing was performed with immunoSEQ multiplex PCR; in TCRdb, only in-frame clones are kept and a portion is missing. The sample yields around 100,000 clones, 88% seen once. Material: peripheral blood. All receptors come from a woman aged 60-75 years with acute or convalescent COVID-19. Each CDR3 is given with its conserved first and last residue. The order of the fields is V gene, D gene, J gene, clone size, CDR3 DNA, CDR3 protein. A D gene is named only where the DNA matches it firmly. Clone size is given for some rows only: seen once, a few or many times, or a class if the clone is expanded.

TRBV11-2	NA	TRBJ1-1	few	TGTGCCAGCAGCTACGCGGGGCGGCCTGAAGCTTTCTTT	CASSYAGRPEAFF
TRBV20-1	TRBD2	TRBJ2-3	NA	TGCAGTGCTAGTCCGATAGGACTAGCGGGAGGAGATACGCAGTATTTT	CSASPIGLAGGDTQYF
TRBV5-1	NA	TRBJ2-5	NA	TGCGCCAGCAGCTTGGGGGACAACCAAGAGACCCAGTACTTC	CASSLGDNQETQYF
TRBV12-2	NA	TRBJ2-1	NA	TGTGCAAGTCGCTCCGGGAAGCGGTTCAACTACAATGAGCAGTTCTTC	CASRSGKRFNYNEQFF
TRBV2	NA	TRBJ1-3	NA	TGTGCCAGCAGCAGGTCCCTCGACGGAAACACCATATATTTT	CASSRSLDGNTIYF
TRBV28	TRBD1	TRBJ1-1	NA	TGTGCCAGCAGTCGTCCGACAGGGTGGAACACTGAAGCTTTCTTT	CASSRPTGWNTEAFF
TRBV24-1	NA	TRBJ2-1	NA	TGTGCCACCAGTGAGGGCCGAGCCGAGCAGTTCTTC	CATSEGRAEQFF
TRBV9	NA	TRBJ1-1	NA	TGTGCCAGCAGCCCGGAACTACCTATGAACACTGAAGCTTTCTTT	CASSPELPMNTEAFF
TRBV27	TRBD1	TRBJ1-6	few	TGTGCCACCGGACAGGGGAATTCACCCCTCCACTTT	CATGQGNSPLHF
TRBV7-3	NA	TRBJ1-1	once	TGTGCCAGCAGATCAACCGGGCAGGGCCCGAACACTGAAGCTTTCTTT	CASRSTGQGPNTEAFF
TRBV29-1	TRBD1	TRBJ2-2	few	TGCAGCGCTGCCACCGGGACAGGTACCGGGGAGCTGTTTTTT	CSAATGTGTGELFF
TRBV19	NA	TRBJ1-3	few	TGTGCCAGTAGTATATTGGCCTCTGGAAACACCATATATTTT	CASSILASGNTIYF
TRBV28	TRBD1	TRBJ2-7	NA	TGTGCCAGCAACGGGGACAGGAGTATTTCCTACGAGCAGTACTTC	CASNGDRSISYEQYF
TRBV4-2	NA	TRBJ2-2	once	TGTGCCAGCAGCCAAGAACGGTATGGGAGCGGAGTAACCGGGGAGCTGTTTTTT	CASSQERYGSGVTGELFF
TRBV10-1	TRBD1	TRBJ1-3	NA	TGCGCCAGCAGTTACCGACAGGGGAAGGCTGGAAACACCATATATTTT	CASSYRQGKAGNTIYF
TRBV29-1	TRBD1	TRBJ2-7	NA	TGCAGCGTTGAAGGGACCCGGGACAGGGGTTCCTACGAGCAGTACTTC	CSVEGTRDRGSYEQYF